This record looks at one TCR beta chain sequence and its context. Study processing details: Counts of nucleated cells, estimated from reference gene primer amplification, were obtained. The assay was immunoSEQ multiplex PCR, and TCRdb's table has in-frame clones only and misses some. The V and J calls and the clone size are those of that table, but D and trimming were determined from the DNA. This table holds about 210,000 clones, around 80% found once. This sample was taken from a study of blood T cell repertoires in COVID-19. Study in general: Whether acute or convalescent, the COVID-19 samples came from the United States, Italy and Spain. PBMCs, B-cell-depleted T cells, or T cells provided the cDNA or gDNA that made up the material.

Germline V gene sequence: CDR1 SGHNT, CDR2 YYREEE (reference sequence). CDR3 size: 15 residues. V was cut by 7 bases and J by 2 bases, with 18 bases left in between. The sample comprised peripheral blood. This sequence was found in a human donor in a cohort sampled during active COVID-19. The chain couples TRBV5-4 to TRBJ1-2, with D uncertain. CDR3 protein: CASSIGREGNYGYTF. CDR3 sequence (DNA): TGTGCCAGCTCCATAGGGAGGGAGGGAAACTATGGCTACACCTTC.